Listed here is a single T cell receptor beta chain. Its matching antigen is unknown. This specimen belongs to a study of vaccination effects on CD4 cells after COVID-19. Study at large: After the second dose, samples were taken at median day 72.

CD4+ T cells specific for antigen were expanded with viral peptide pools by the ViraFEST assay before sequencing. Subsequent to less than twelve days of culture, CD4+ T cells were isolated. Each participant was administered two doses of either the BNT162b2 or the mRNA-1273 vaccine. Cultures used under 2.5 million PBMC per well, approximately 10 IU/ml IL-2 and 10 ug/ml peptides. Replacing half the medium with IL-2 medium was done on days 3 and 7. Only in-frame clones appear in the TCRdb table, and some are missing; sequencing was by immunoSEQ multiplex PCR. The repertoire has about 31,000 clones, roughly 77% of them found once; the top ten carry 14%. The sequencing used CD4+ T cells from PBMCs cultured with HCoV-229E spike peptides, collected after COVID-19 vaccination. This clonotype was obtained from a human donor who received a COVID-19 vaccine.

The CDR3 coding sequence is TGTGCCACTCGTAACAGGGCCGGTGAAGCTTTCTTT. It specifies CATRNRAGEAFF. The chain joins TRBV24-1 to TRBJ1-1; D may be TRBD1 (6 bases). This CDR3 is 12 amino acids long. V lost 10 bases and J lost 7, with 15 bases in between. Germline V gene data show CDR1 as KGHDR and CDR2 as SFDVKD.